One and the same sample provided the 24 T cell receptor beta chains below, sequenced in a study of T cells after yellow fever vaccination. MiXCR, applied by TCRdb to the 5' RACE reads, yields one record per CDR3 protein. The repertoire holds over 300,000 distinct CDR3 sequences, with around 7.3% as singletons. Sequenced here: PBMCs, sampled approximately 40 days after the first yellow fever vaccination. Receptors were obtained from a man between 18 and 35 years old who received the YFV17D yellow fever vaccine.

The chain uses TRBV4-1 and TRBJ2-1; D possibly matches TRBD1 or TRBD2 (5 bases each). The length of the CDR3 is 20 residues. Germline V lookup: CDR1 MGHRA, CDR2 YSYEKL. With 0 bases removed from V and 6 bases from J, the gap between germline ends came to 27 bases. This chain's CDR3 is CASSQERGRISGGNGNEQFF. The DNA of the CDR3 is TGCGCCAGCAGCCAAGAACGGGGCCGAATTTCTGGGGGTAATGGCAATGAGCAGTTCTTC.

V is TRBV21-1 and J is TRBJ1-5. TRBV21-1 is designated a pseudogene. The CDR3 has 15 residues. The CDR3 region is CASSKSWEANQPQHF. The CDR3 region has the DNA TGTGCCAGCAGCAAATCTTGGGAAGCAAATCAGCCCCAGCATTTT.

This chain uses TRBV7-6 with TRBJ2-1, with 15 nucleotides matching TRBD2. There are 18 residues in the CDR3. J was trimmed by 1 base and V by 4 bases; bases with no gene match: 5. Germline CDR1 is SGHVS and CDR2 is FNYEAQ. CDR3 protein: CASSSGLAGGPSYNEQFF. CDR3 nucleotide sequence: TGTGCCAGCAGCTCCGGACTAGCGGGGGGGCCGTCCTACAATGAGCAGTTCTTC. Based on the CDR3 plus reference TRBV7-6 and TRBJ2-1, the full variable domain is GAGVSQSPRYKVTKRGQDVALRCDPISGHVSLYWYRQALGQGPEFLTYFNYEAQQDKSGLPNDRFSAERPEGSISTLTIQRTEQRDSAMYRCASSSGLAGGPSYNEQFFGPGTRLTVL.

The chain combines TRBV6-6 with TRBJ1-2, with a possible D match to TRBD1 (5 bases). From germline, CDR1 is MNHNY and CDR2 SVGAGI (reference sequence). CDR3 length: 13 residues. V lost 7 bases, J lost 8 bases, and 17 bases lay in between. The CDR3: CASNPQGTEGYTF. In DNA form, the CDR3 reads TGTGCCAGCAATCCCCAGGGAACTGAAGGCTACACCTTC.

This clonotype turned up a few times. The CDR3 DNA reads TGTGCCTGGAGTGCCACGGGAGGGACCGGCTACACCTTC. Translated: CAWSATGGTGYTF. The rearrangement uses TRBV30 and TRBJ1-2, with D possibly matching TRBD1 (5 bases). Germline V gene sequence: CDR1 GTSNPN, CDR2 SVGIG (reference sequence). Trimming took 1 base from V and 8 from J, leaving 14 bases between them. The CDR3 loop spans 13 amino acids.

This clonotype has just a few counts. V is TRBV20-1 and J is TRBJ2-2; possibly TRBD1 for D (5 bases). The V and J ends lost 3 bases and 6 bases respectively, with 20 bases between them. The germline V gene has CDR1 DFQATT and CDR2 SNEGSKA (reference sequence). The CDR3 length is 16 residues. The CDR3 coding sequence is TGCAGTGCTAGCGAAGGTGTTGGGGCTGAAGCCGGGGAGCTGTTTTTT. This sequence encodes CSASEGVGAEAGELFF.

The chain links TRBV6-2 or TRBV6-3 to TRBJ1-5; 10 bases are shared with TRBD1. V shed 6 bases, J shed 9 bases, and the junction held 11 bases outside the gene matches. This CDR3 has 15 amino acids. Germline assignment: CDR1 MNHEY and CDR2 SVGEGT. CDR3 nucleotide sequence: TGTGCCAGCAGCTCACCGGGACAGGGGTTCGGGCCCCAGCATTTT. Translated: CASSSPGQGFGPQHF.

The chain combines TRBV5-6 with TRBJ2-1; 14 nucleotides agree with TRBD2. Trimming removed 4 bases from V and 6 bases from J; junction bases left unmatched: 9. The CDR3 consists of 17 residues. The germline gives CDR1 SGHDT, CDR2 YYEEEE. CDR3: CASSPTRTSGGPNEQFF. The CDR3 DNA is TGTGCCAGCAGCCCTACCCGGACTAGCGGGGGGCCCAATGAGCAGTTCTTC.

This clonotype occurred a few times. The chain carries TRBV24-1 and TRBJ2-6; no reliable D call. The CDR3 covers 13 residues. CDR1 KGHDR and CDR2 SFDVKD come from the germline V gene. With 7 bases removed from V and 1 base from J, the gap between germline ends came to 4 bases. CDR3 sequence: CATSRSGANVLTF. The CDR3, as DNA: TGTGCCACCAGCCGATCTGGGGCCAACGTCCTGACTTTC.

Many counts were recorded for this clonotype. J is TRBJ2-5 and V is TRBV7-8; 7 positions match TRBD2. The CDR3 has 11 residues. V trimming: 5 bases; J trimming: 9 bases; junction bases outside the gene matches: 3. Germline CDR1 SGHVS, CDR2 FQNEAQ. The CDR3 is CASSPSGAQYF. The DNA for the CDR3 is TGTGCCAGCAGCCCCAGCGGGGCCCAGTACTTC.

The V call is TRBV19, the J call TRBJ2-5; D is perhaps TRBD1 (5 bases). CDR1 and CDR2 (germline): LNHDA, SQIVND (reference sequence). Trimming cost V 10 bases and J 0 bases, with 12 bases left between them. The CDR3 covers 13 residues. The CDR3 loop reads CAIFDRDQETQYF. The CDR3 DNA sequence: TGTGCCATTTTCGACAGAGACCAAGAGACCCAGTACTTC.

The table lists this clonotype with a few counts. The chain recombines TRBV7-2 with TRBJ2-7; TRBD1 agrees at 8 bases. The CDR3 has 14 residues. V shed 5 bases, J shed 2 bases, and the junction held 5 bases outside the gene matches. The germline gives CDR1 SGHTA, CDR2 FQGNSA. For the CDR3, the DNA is TGTGCCAGCAGCATCGGGACAGGTCCCTACGAGCAGTACTTC. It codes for CASSIGTGPYEQYF.

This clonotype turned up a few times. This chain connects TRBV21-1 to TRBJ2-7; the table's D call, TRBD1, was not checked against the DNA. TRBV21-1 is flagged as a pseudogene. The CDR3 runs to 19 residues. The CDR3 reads CASTRPGTGAPHAPYEQYV. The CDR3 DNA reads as TGTGCCAGCACACGCCCCGGGACAGGGGCCCCTCACGCGCCCTACGAGCAGTACGTC.

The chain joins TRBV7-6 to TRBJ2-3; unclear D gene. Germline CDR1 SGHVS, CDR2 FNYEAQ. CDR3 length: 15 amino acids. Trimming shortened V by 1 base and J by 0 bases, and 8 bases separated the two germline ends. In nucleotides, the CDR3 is TGTGCCAGCAGCTTAGAAGCTACTAGCACAGATACGCAGTATTTT. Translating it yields CASSLEATSTDTQYF.

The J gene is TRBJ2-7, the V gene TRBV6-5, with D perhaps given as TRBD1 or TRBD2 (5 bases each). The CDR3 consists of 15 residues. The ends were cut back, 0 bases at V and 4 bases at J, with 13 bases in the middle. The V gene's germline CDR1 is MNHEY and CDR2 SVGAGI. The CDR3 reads CASSYSRDLFYEQYF. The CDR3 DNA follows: TGTGCCAGCAGTTACTCGAGGGACCTTTTTTACGAGCAGTACTTC.

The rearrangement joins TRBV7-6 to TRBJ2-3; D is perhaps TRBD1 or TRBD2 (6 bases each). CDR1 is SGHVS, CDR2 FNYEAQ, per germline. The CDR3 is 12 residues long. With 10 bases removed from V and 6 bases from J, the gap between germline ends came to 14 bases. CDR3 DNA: TGTGCCACGGACGGGGGCGGGGATACGCAGTATTTT. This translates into CATDGGGDTQYF.

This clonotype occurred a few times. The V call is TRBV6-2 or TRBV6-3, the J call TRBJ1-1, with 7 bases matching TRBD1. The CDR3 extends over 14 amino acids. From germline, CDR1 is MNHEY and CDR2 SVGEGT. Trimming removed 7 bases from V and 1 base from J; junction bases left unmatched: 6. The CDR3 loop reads CASIKTGPNTEAFF. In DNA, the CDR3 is TGTGCCAGCATAAAGACAGGGCCGAACACTGAAGCTTTCTTT.

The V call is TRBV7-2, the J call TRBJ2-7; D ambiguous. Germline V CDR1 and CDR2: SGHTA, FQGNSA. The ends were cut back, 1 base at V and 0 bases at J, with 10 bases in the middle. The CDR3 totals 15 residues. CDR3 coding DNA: TGTGCCAGCAGCTTAGTCCAATTACTCTCCTACGAGCAGTACTTC. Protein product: CASSLVQLLSYEQYF.

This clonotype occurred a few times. The CDR3 loop reads CASSYGDRASTDTQYF. The CDR3 coding sequence is TGTGCCAGCAGTTACGGAGACAGGGCTAGCACAGATACGCAGTATTTT. The V gene is TRBV6-2 or TRBV6-3, the J gene TRBJ2-3; TRBD1 aligns across 7 bases. The germline V gene encodes CDR1 MNHEY and CDR2 SVGEGT. The length of the CDR3 is 16 residues. V shed 2 bases, J shed 0 bases, and the junction held 5 bases outside the gene matches.

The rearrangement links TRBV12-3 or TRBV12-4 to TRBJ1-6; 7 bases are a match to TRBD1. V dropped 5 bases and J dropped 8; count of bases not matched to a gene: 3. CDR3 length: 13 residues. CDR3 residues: CASSLTGDSPLHF. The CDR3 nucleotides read TGTGCCAGCAGTCTTACAGGGGATTCACCCCTCCACTTT.

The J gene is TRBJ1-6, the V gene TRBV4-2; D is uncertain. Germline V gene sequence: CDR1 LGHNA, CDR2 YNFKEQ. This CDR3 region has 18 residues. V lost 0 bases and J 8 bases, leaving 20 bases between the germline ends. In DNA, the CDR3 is TGTGCCAGCAGCCAAGATAGTGTACGGCGACACTCGGATTCACCCCTCCACTTT. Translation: CASSQDSVRRHSDSPLHF.

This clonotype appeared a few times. The CDR3 region is CSVDGHLNEAEAFF. CDR3 sequence (DNA): TGCAGCGTTGACGGACACCTGAACGAAGCTGAAGCTTTCTTT. The chain is built from TRBV29-1 and TRBJ1-1; TRBD1 might be the D (5 bases). Trimming left V 3 bases short and J 6 bases short, with 17 bases between. The V gene's germline CDR1 is SQVTM and CDR2 ANQGSEA. The CDR3 totals 14 residues.

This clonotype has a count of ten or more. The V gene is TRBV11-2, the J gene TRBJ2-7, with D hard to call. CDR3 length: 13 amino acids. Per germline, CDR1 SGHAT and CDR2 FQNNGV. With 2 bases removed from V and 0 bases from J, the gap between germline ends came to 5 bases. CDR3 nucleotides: TGTGCCAGCAGCTTATCGGCCTCCTACGAGCAGTACGTC. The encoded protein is CASSLSASYEQYV.

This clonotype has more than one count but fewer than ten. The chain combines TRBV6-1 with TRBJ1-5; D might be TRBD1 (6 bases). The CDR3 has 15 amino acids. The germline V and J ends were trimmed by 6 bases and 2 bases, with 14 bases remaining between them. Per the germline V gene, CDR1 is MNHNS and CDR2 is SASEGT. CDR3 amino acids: CASSMGARGNQPQHF. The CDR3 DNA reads TGTGCCAGCAGCATGGGGGCGCGGGGCAATCAGCCCCAGCATTTT.